This record concerns one TCR beta chain sequence. Its target is unknown. This entry comes from a study of T cell repertoires in cytomegalovirus infection. Study-wide background: Public TCR beta signatures provided an indication of both CMV infection and a matching HLA type.

TCRdb reanalysed the reads using MiXCR and keeps one entry per CDR3 protein. The data hold 250,000 to 300,000 distinct CDR3 sequences, with roughly a quarter observed a single time. Trimming removed 6 bases at V and 6 bases at J, with 14 bases between. Per the germline V gene, CDR1 is MDHEN and CDR2 is SYDVKM. CDR3 length: 14 amino acids. Study-wide points: Accumulated public TCR beta family frequency recognized individuals carrying CMV together with the relevant HLA. HLA-C-restricted CMV clonotypes gave the most frequent clonotype in two of eight donors.

The origin of this receptor is a human donor in good health (CMV status not recorded). Some clones in this sample may be carry-over from other donors' samples. The sample consisted of PBMCs. The J gene is TRBJ1-4, the V gene TRBV28; D is undetermined. The CDR3 DNA is TGTGCCAGCAGGTTCGAAGGAGGAGATGAAAAACTGTTTTTT. Amino acids: CASRFEGGDEKLFF. Variable domain in full (rest from reference TRBV28 and TRBJ1-4): DVKVTQSSRYLVKRTGEKVFLECVQDMDHENMFWYRQDPGLGLRLIYFSYDVKMKEKGDIPEGYSVSREKKERFSLILESASTNQTSMYLCASRFEGGDEKLFFGSGTQLSVL.